These 29 T cell receptor beta chains came from one sample sequenced in a study of blood T cell repertoires in COVID-19. Some clones are missing from TCRdb's copy, which holds only in-frame ones; the method was immunoSEQ multiplex PCR. The sample lists 200,000 to 250,000 clones; around four fifths were seen once. The sample comprised peripheral blood. Source of these receptors: a woman in her forties or fifties with active or convalescent COVID-19.

The chain links TRBV19 to TRBJ1-1; unclear D gene. Germline V gene lookup returns CDR1 LNHDA and CDR2 SQIVND (reference sequence). V was trimmed by 0 bases and J by 4 bases, leaving 18 bases between them. This CDR3 contains 17 residues. The CDR3 nucleotides are TGTGCCAGTAGTATAGACCCCGGCAGGCGAGTGGGCACTGAAGCTTTCTTT. Translation gives CASSIDPGRRVGTEAFF.

CDR3 protein: CASSRMGQGENIQYF. CDR3 in DNA: TGTGCCAGCAGCAGAATGGGACAGGGAGAAAACATTCAGTACTTC. The chain couples TRBV7-2 to TRBJ2-4; 9 bases line up with TRBD1. The germline V gene encodes CDR1 SGHTA and CDR2 FQGNSA. The junction had 7 bases not matched to a gene; V was cut back by 5 bases and J by 5 bases. This CDR3 is 15 amino acids long.

This clone appeared a single time. The J gene is TRBJ1-2, the V gene TRBV28; 10 bases match TRBD1. Trimming cost V 5 bases and J 4 bases; bases outside gene matches: 7. CDR3 length: 15 residues. Per germline, CDR1 MDHEN and CDR2 SYDVKM. The CDR3 region is CASSLRTGGIYGYTF. The CDR3 DNA follows: TGTGCCAGCAGTCTACGGACAGGGGGAATCTATGGCTACACCTTC.

This chain links TRBV3-1 (or the pseudogene TRBV3-2) with TRBJ1-6; the D is unclear. The CDR3 spans 17 residues. Germline V CDR1 and CDR2: LGHDT, YNNKEL (reference sequence). The ends were cut back, 4 bases at V and 0 bases at J, with 13 bases in the middle. The CDR3: CASSPKHPSSYNSPLHF. CDR3 bases: TGTGCCAGCAGCCCAAAGCACCCTAGCTCCTATAATTCACCCCTCCACTTT.

J is TRBJ1-4 and V is TRBV5-1; tentative D call: TRBD1 (5 bases). Germline CDR1 is SGHRS and CDR2 is YFSETQ. CDR3 length: 15 residues. Trimming took off 0 bases at V and 4 bases at J, with 10 bases between the two ends. This CDR3 reads CASSLAGGYNEKLFF. CDR3 nucleotides: TGCGCCAGCAGCTTGGCGGGGGGTTATAATGAAAAACTGTTTTTT.

V is TRBV5-1 and J is TRBJ2-1; 10 bases are shared with TRBD1. V trimming: 5 bases; J trimming: 2 bases; junction bases outside the gene matches: 7. This CDR3 contains 16 residues. Germline V gene sequence: CDR1 SGHRS, CDR2 YFSETQ. Here the CDR3 reads CASRQTGTGAYNEQFF. The CDR3 DNA reads TGCGCCAGCAGACAAACCGGGACAGGGGCCTACAATGAGCAGTTCTTC.

CDR3 sequence reads: CASSSNSGGELFF. In DNA, the CDR3 is TGTGCCAGCAGCTCCAACAGCGGCGGGGAGCTGTTTTTT. This chain connects TRBV7-2 to TRBJ2-2; a weak D match, TRBD2 (5 bases). Germline V CDR1 and CDR2: SGHTA, FQGNSA. The CDR3 consists of 13 residues. V lost 4 bases to trimming and J lost 7 bases, with 10 bases between them.

J is TRBJ2-5 and V is TRBV7-2; 8 nucleotides align to TRBD2. The V and J ends lost 4 bases and 3 bases, in that order; junction bases with no gene match: 7. The CDR3 runs 15 residues. Germline CDR1 SGHTA, CDR2 FQGNSA. The CDR3 nucleotides read TGTGCCAGCAGCTCTCGCGGGGGGACAAAAGAGACCCAGTACTTC. As protein: CASSSRGGTKETQYF.

This chain joins TRBV6-5 and TRBJ1-5, with 9 bases identical to TRBD1. The CDR3 has 15 residues. CDR1 and CDR2 from the germline V gene are MNHEY and SVGAGI. Trimming took 5 bases from V and 4 from J; bases not matched to a gene: 6. The CDR3 DNA reads as TGTGCCAGCAGTCGAGGACAGGGGCTAAATCAGCCCCAGCATTTT. Protein product: CASSRGQGLNQPQHF.

This clone came up a few times. The DNA of the CDR3 is TGTGCCAGCAGTGAGGGGACTAGCGGGAGCAATGAGCAGTTCTTC. Its protein is CASSEGTSGSNEQFF. The gene calls are TRBV6-4 and TRBJ2-1; 14 bases agree with TRBD2. CDR1 is MRHNA, CDR2 SNTAGT, per germline. The V gene end was trimmed by 3 bases and the J gene end by 6 bases; junction bases not matched to a gene: 1. This CDR3 has 15 residues.

The J gene is TRBJ2-5, the V gene TRBV5-1; possible D gene TRBD1, 6 bases. V gave up 0 bases and J gave up 1 base, with 7 bases separating them. Germline values: CDR1 SGHRS, CDR2 YFSETQ. This CDR3 comprises 14 residues. The CDR3 is CASSLGGGQETQYF. The CDR3, as DNA: TGCGCCAGCAGCTTGGGAGGGGGCCAAGAGACCCAGTACTTC.

V is TRBV5-3 and J is TRBJ1-5, with D hard to call. TRBV5-3 is designated an ORF whose function remains uncertain. V lost 5 bases and J 9 bases, leaving 15 bases between the germline ends. The CDR3 contains 13 residues. Here the CDR3 DNA reads TGTGCCAGAAGGGCGGGCCCCATTGGGCCCCAGCATTTT. Translation: CARRAGPIGPQHF.

The rearrangement links TRBV2 to TRBJ2-3, with 7 positions matching TRBD2. The CDR3 totals 14 residues. Per germline, CDR1 SNHLY and CDR2 FYNNEI. V dropped 6 bases and J dropped 2; count of bases not matched to a gene: 5. Here the CDR3 DNA reads TGTGCCAGCAGGCGGGAGTTGGACACAGATACGCAGTATTTT. It translates to CASRRELDTDTQYF.

The rearrangement uses TRBV28 and TRBJ2-3; weak D call: TRBD1 (6 bases). Germline V lookup: CDR1 MDHEN, CDR2 SYDVKM. The CDR3 covers 15 residues. Trimming removed 4 bases at V and 1 base at J, with 12 bases between. Here the CDR3 reads CASSSPRQGTDTQYF. DNA for the CDR3: TGTGCCAGCAGTTCCCCCCGACAGGGCACAGATACGCAGTATTTT. Supplemented by reference TRBV28 and TRBJ2-3, the full variable domain reads DVKVTQSSRYLVKRTGEKVFLECVQDMDHENMFWYRQDPGLGLRLIYFSYDVKMKEKGDIPEGYSVSREKKERFSLILESASTNQTSMYLCASSSPRQGTDTQYFGPGTRLTVL.

This clone was seen more than once but under ten times. V gene TRBV20-1 combines with J gene TRBJ2-7, with D possibly matching TRBD2 (6 bases). The V gene's germline CDR1 is DFQATT and CDR2 SNEGSKA (reference sequence). The ends were cut back, 3 bases at V and 0 bases at J, with 12 bases in the middle. The CDR3 totals 14 residues. CDR3 sequence (DNA): TGCAGTGCTAGTGAACCGGGGGACTCCTACGAGCAGTACTTC. This codes for CSASEPGDSYEQYF.

The chain carries TRBV11-2 and TRBJ2-3; D is perhaps TRBD2 (7 bases). From germline, CDR1 is SGHAT and CDR2 FQNNGV. The CDR3 has 13 amino acids. Trimming left V 5 bases short and J 8 bases short, with 14 bases between. The CDR3 nucleotides are TGTGCCAGCAGCATCATGGGAGGGGGTACGCAGTATTTT. The encoded protein is CASSIMGGGTQYF.

This chain uses TRBV10-3 with TRBJ2-7; 10 bases fit TRBD2. CDR3 length: 12 amino acids. The V gene end was trimmed by 7 bases and the J gene end by 5 bases; junction bases not matched to a gene: 2. Germline V gene lookup returns CDR1 ENHRY and CDR2 SYGVKD. The CDR3 region has the DNA TGTGCCATCAAGCTAGCGGGAGACGAGCAGTACTTC. It codes for CAIKLAGDEQYF.

V and J are TRBV5-6 and TRBJ2-3; D is perhaps TRBD2 (5 bases). Trimming cost V 4 bases and J 6 bases, with 12 bases left between them. CDR1 and CDR2 from the germline V gene are SGHDT and YYEEEE. CDR3 length: 13 residues. CDR3 loop: CASSSPLADTQYF. In DNA form, the CDR3 reads TGTGCCAGCAGCAGCCCCCTAGCCGATACGCAGTATTTT.

This chain joins TRBV15 and TRBJ2-1; 10 nucleotides align to TRBD2. With V trimmed by 1 base and J by 2 bases, 8 bases remained unmatched. The CDR3 has 18 residues. The germline V gene has CDR1 LNHNV and CDR2 YYDKDF (reference sequence). The CDR3 protein is CATSRGSGRADPYNEQFF. The CDR3 DNA is TGTGCCACCAGCAGAGGCAGCGGGAGGGCCGACCCCTACAATGAGCAGTTCTTC.

The CDR3 spells CASSDPTGKGAYEQYF. CDR3 nucleotides: TGTGCCAGCAGTGATCCGACAGGGAAAGGGGCCTACGAGCAGTACTTC. The rearrangement links TRBV6-1 to TRBJ2-7; 7 bases line up with TRBD1. The CDR3 has 16 residues. The J segment lost 2 bases and the V segment lost 3 bases, leaving 10 bases of the junction unmatched. The germline V gene has CDR1 MNHNS and CDR2 SASEGT.

This chain joins TRBV6-1 and TRBJ1-5; D perhaps matches TRBD1 (5 bases). The germline gives CDR1 MNHNS, CDR2 SASEGT. The CDR3 spans 13 residues. V lost 3 bases, J lost 10 bases, and 13 bases lay in between. CDR3: CASSDGGGQPQHF. CDR3 sequence (DNA): TGTGCCAGCAGTGATGGCGGGGGTCAACCCCAGCATTTT.

This clone was detected only once. The rearrangement uses TRBV28 and TRBJ1-3; maybe TRBD1 (5 bases). CDR3 length equals 14 residues. V lost 4 bases, J lost 4 bases, and 11 bases lay in between. Germline V gene sequence: CDR1 MDHEN, CDR2 SYDVKM. Here the CDR3 DNA reads TGTGCCAGCAGTTCACCAGGGTTCGGAAACACCATATATTTT. It is translated as CASSSPGFGNTIYF.

The chain uses TRBV7-9 and TRBJ1-1, with TRBD1 identical over 7 bases. After removal of 3 bases from V and 5 bases from J, the junction contained 6 bases not matched to a gene. Per germline, CDR1 SEHNR and CDR2 FQNEAQ (reference sequence). This CDR3 spans 14 amino acids. The CDR3 bases are TGTGCCAGCAGCTTTTTGGCAGGGGGTACTGAAGCTTTCTTT. Its protein is CASSFLAGGTEAFF.

The chain couples TRBV2 to TRBJ1-2, with TRBD1 identical over 9 bases. The CDR3 is made up of 15 amino acids. V dropped 3 bases and J dropped 8; count of bases not matched to a gene: 10. Germline CDR1 reads SNHLY; CDR2 reads FYNNEI. In DNA, the CDR3 is TGTGCCAGCAGTGACTCGATGGGACAGGGAGGAGGCTACACCTTC. Its protein product is CASSDSMGQGGGYTF.

The genes are TRBV28 and TRBJ2-7; tentative D call: TRBD2 (5 bases). Trimming took off 6 bases at V and 2 bases at J, with 14 bases between the two ends. Germline values: CDR1 MDHEN, CDR2 SYDVKM. CDR3 size: 14 residues. CDR3 DNA: TGTGCCAGCAGCATGGCAGGAGGCGCCTACGAGCAGTACTTC. Protein product: CASSMAGGAYEQYF.

This clone has only a few counts. The V gene is TRBV7-8, the J gene TRBJ1-5; the D gene is possibly TRBD1 (6 bases). CDR3 size: 14 residues. V was clipped by 5 bases and J by 1 base, with 9 bases between them. Looked up from germline, CDR1 is SGHVS and CDR2 is FQNEAQ. The CDR3 reads CASSTQGSNQPQHF. CDR3 nucleotides: TGTGCCAGCAGCACGCAGGGGAGCAATCAGCCCCAGCATTTT.

This sequence joins TRBV30 and TRBJ2-4, with 10 bases aligning to TRBD2. Unmatched junction bases numbered 4, after V lost 2 bases and J lost 6 bases. The CDR3 runs 14 residues. CDR1 is GTSNPN and CDR2 is SVGIG in the germline V gene (reference sequence). The CDR3 here is CAWSPSGRVNIQYF. In DNA, the CDR3 is TGTGCCTGGAGTCCTAGCGGGAGAGTAAACATTCAGTACTTC.

J is TRBJ1-6 and V is TRBV18; tentatively, D is TRBD1 (6 bases). The CDR3 extends over 18 amino acids. Germline V gene lookup returns CDR1 KGHSH and CDR2 LQKENI. V lost 4 bases to trimming and J lost 2 bases, with 18 bases between them. The CDR3 sequence is CASSRKRTGHAYNSPLHF. CDR3 in DNA: TGTGCCAGCTCACGCAAGCGAACAGGGCACGCCTATAATTCACCCCTCCACTTT.

This chain uses TRBV9 with TRBJ2-3; D remains unclear. V lost 4 bases and J lost 1, with 10 bases in between. This CDR3 region has 14 residues. Germline CDR1 SGDLS, CDR2 YYNGEE. The CDR3 reads CASSPLGRTDTQYF. CDR3 nucleotide sequence: TGTGCCAGCAGCCCCTTGGGCCGCACAGATACGCAGTATTTT.